This T cell receptor (beta chain) was found in a study of T cell responses to AZD1222 COVID-19 vaccine. Study outcomes and limitations: Along spike, vaccine-associated CD4 TCRs were found throughout, with dominance at 160-218 and 743-854. Increased Spike-specific TCR breadth and depth were observed after two AZD1222 doses. Samples come after the peak T cell response, not at day 14.

CDR1 and CDR2 (germline): SGHRS, YFSETQ. The CDR3 totals 15 residues. With V trimmed by 6 bases and J by 0 bases, 6 bases remained unmatched. Comment on this clone: Its antigen remains unidentified.

Generated by immunoSEQ multiplex PCR, the TCRdb table keeps only in-frame clones and is missing some. The table lists 130,000 or so clones, roughly 86% of them singletons, with roughly 12% in the top ten. Sequenced here: peripheral blood, sampled on day 0 of AZD1222 vaccination. The chain joins TRBV5-1 to TRBJ2-3; TRBD1 aligns across 8 bases. This TCR was sampled from an adult in good health. The DNA of the CDR3 is TGCGCCAGCACCACCTCAGGGGGCAGCACAGATACGCAGTATTTT. It codes for CASTTSGGSTDTQYF.